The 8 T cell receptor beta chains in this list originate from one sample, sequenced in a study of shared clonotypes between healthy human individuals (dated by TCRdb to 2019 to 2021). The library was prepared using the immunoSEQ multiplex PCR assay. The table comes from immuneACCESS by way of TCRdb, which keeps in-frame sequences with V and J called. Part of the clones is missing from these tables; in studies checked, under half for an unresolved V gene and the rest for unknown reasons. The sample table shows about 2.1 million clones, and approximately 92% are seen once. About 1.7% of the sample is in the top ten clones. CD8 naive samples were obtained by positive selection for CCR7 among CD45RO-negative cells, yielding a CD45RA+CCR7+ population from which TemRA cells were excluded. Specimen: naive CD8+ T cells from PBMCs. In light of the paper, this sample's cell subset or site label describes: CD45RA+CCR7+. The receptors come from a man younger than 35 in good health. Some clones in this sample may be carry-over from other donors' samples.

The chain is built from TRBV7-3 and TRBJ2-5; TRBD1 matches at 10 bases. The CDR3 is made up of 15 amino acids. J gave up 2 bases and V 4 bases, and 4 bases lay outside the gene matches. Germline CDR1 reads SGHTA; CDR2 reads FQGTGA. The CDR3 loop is CASSSGTGEQETQYF. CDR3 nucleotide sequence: TGTGCCAGCAGCTCCGGGACAGGGGAGCAAGAGACCCAGTACTTC.

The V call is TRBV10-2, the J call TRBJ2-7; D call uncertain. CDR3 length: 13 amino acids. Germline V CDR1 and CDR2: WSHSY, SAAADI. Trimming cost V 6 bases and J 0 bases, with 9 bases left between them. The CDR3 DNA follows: TGCGCCAGCAGGGAACACATCTCCTACGAGCAGTACTTC. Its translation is CASREHISYEQYF.

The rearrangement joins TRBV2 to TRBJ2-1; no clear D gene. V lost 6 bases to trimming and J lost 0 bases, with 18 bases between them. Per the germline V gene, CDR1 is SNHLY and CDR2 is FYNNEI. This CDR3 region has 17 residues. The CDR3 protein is CASRDLSVASSYNEQFF. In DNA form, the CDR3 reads TGTGCCAGCAGGGACCTCAGCGTCGCTAGCTCCTACAATGAGCAGTTCTTC.

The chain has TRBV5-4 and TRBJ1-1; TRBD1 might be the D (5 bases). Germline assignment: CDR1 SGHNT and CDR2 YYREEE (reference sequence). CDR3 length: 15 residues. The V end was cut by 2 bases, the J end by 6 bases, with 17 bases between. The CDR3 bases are TGTGCCAGCAGCTTAATGCCCTTGGCGGGGGCTGAAGCTTTCTTT. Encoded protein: CASSLMPLAGAEAFF.

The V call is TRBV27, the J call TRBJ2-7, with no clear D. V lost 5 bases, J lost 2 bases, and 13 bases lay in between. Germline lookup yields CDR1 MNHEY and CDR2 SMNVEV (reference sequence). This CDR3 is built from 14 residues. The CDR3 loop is CASSLDAETYEQYF. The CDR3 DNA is TGTGCCAGCAGTCTGGACGCGGAGACCTACGAGCAGTACTTC.

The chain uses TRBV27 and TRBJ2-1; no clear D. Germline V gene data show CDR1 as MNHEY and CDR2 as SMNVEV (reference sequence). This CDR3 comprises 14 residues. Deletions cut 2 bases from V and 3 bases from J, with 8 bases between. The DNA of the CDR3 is TGTGCCAGCAGTTTAAGGCTCCTCTACAATGAGCAGTTCTTC. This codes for CASSLRLLYNEQFF.

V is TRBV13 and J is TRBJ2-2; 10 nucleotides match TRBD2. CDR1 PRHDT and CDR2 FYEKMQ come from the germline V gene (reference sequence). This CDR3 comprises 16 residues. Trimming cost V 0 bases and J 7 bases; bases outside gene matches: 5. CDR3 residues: CASSLGSGRADGELFF. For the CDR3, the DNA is TGTGCCAGCAGCTTAGGGAGCGGGAGGGCCGACGGGGAGCTGTTTTTT.

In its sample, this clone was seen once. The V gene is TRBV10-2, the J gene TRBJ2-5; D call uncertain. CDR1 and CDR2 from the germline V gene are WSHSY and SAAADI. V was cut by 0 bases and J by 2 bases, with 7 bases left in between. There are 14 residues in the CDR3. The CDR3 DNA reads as TGCGCCAGCAGTGAGTCGTCACTTCAAGAGACCCAGTACTTC. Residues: CASSESSLQETQYF.